Described below is a single T cell receptor beta chain sequence and its context. What it binds is unknown. Data came from immunoSEQ multiplex PCR; TCRdb stores just in-frame clones and leaves some out. Of 45,000 to 55,000 clones listed, about three quarters are singletons. Trimming shortened V by 1 base and J by 0 bases, and 12 bases separated the two germline ends. Germline-derived CDR1 and CDR2 are SGHVS and FQNEAQ. The CDR3 length is 17 residues. This specimen belongs to a study of STAT5B mutations in CD4+ large granular lymphocyte leukemia. Study-wide results and limits: The CD4+ versus CD8+ T-LGLL clonality difference may reflect limited sample size.

Controls came from buffy coats of healthy blood donors. The sample comprised CD4+ T cells from blood buffy coats. This receptor was identified in a human donor in good health. The V call is TRBV7-8, the J call TRBJ1-4; TRBD1 is a possible D gene (6 bases). In nucleotides, the CDR3 is TGTGCCAGCAGCTTAGATTTTGGGGGCACAACTAATGAAAAACTGTTTTTT. It translates to CASSLDFGGTTNEKLFF.